This is a list of T cell receptor beta chains from one sample in a study of cytomegalovirus exposure and HLA in healthy donors. Using immunoSEQ multiplex PCR, the repertoire was profiled, and TCRdb retains in-frame clones only, with some absent. The sample shows 68,000 or so clones, approximately 91% of them seen only once. Sequencing was done on a sample of PBMCs. Receptors originate from a man aged 18 to 29 in good health and CMV-seronegative. Both conserved end residues are part of each CDR3. Fields, in order: D gene, V gene, J gene, clone size, CDR3 DNA, CDR3 protein. D genes are given only for firm matches. Rows give clone size only sometimes, using once, few, many, or a class for an expanded clone.

d_call: TRBD1; v_call: TRBV6-5; j_call: TRBJ2-7; clone_size: -; cdr3_nt: TGTGCCAGCGAAGGGACAGGGACCTACGAGCAGTACTTC; cdr3_aa: CASEGTGTYEQYF
d_call: -; v_call: TRBV15; j_call: TRBJ2-7; clone_size: -; cdr3_nt: TGTGCCACCAGCAGAGATGAGAAAATTTGGTCCTACGAGCAGTACTTC; cdr3_aa: CATSRDEKIWSYEQYF
d_call: TRBD2; v_call: TRBV5-4; j_call: TRBJ2-1; clone_size: -; cdr3_nt: TGTGCCAGCAGCCGGACTAGCGGGAGCCTCTACAATGAGCAGTTCTTC; cdr3_aa: CASSRTSGSLYNEQFF
d_call: -; v_call: TRBV5-4; j_call: TRBJ2-5; clone_size: -; cdr3_nt: TGTGCCAGCAGTCCCTCGGGAAGTCAAGAGACCCAGTACTTC; cdr3_aa: CASSPSGSQETQYF
d_call: TRBD1; v_call: TRBV27; j_call: TRBJ2-6; clone_size: -; cdr3_nt: TGTGCCAGCAGTTTCACAGGGGTCGCCGGGGCCAACGTCCTGACTTTC; cdr3_aa: CASSFTGVAGANVLTF
d_call: -; v_call: TRBV7-2; j_call: TRBJ2-1; clone_size: -; cdr3_nt: TGTGCCAGCAGCTTAAGGGGGACCGGGAACAATGAGCAGTTCTTC; cdr3_aa: CASSLRGTGNNEQFF
d_call: TRBD1; v_call: TRBV5-1; j_call: TRBJ2-3; clone_size: -; cdr3_nt: TGCGCCAGCAGCCAAGACAGGGCTGTCACAGATACGCAGTATTTT; cdr3_aa: CASSQDRAVTDTQYF
d_call: -; v_call: TRBV7-3; j_call: TRBJ2-1; clone_size: -; cdr3_nt: TGTGCCAGCAGCTTAGTCTATGAGCAGTTCTTC; cdr3_aa: CASSLVYEQFF
d_call: -; v_call: TRBV10-3; j_call: TRBJ2-2; clone_size: -; cdr3_nt: TGTGCCATCGGTTACAGGGACACCGGGGAGCTGTTTTTT; cdr3_aa: CAIGYRDTGELFF
d_call: -; v_call: TRBV11-3; j_call: TRBJ2-2; clone_size: -; cdr3_nt: TGTGCCAGCACCGCGGAGGCCGGGGAGCTGTTTTTT; cdr3_aa: CASTAEAGELFF
d_call: -; v_call: TRBV20-1; j_call: TRBJ2-7; clone_size: -; cdr3_nt: TGCAGTGCACGCCCAGCGGACGGGCAGTACTTC; cdr3_aa: CSARPADGQYF
d_call: -; v_call: TRBV9; j_call: TRBJ2-1; clone_size: -; cdr3_nt: TGTGCCAGCAGCGTAGACGGAGCGGCCAGGGAGCAGTTCTTC; cdr3_aa: CASSVDGAAREQFF
d_call: -; v_call: TRBV7-8; j_call: TRBJ2-1; clone_size: once; cdr3_nt: TGTGCCAGCAGGGGGGATAGCGGCTCCTACAATGAGCAGTTCTTC; cdr3_aa: CASRGDSGSYNEQFF
d_call: TRBD1; v_call: TRBV7-9; j_call: TRBJ2-5; clone_size: -; cdr3_nt: TGTGCCAGCAGCCAAGGACAGGGCGGCCAAGAGACCCAGTACTTC; cdr3_aa: CASSQGQGGQETQYF
d_call: TRBD2; v_call: TRBV28; j_call: TRBJ2-7; clone_size: -; cdr3_nt: TGTGCCAGCAGCCTATCCATAGCGGGAGGTACCTCCTACGAGCAGTACTTC; cdr3_aa: CASSLSIAGGTSYEQYF
d_call: -; v_call: TRBV6-1; j_call: TRBJ2-7; clone_size: -; cdr3_nt: TGTGCCAGCAGTGATGCATTAGGAGGCAGGACGCCGACCTTTTCCTACGAGCAGTACTTC; cdr3_aa: CASSDALGGRTPTFSYEQYF
d_call: -; v_call: TRBV7-7; j_call: TRBJ2-2; clone_size: -; cdr3_nt: TGTGCTAGCAGCGGCGCACAGGGAACCGGGGAGCTGTTTTTT; cdr3_aa: CASSGAQGTGELFF
d_call: -; v_call: TRBV11-2; j_call: TRBJ2-6; clone_size: -; cdr3_nt: TGTGCCAGCAGCTCCTCGGCGACATGGTATGGGGCCAACGTCCTGACTTTC; cdr3_aa: CASSSSATWYGANVLTF
d_call: -; v_call: TRBV11-2; j_call: TRBJ1-1; clone_size: -; cdr3_nt: TGTGCCAGCAGCTTACTCCGGACACTCGGAGAGGCTTTCTTT; cdr3_aa: CASSLLRTLGEAFF
d_call: -; v_call: TRBV27; j_call: TRBJ1-2; clone_size: -; cdr3_nt: TGTGCCAGCAGTTTATCTGTGCCGAGGGGGGGGATCGGCTATGGCTACACCTTC; cdr3_aa: CASSLSVPRGGIGYGYTF
d_call: TRBD2; v_call: TRBV4-2; j_call: TRBJ2-4; clone_size: -; cdr3_nt: TGTGCCAGCAGCCACGAACGGACTAGCGGGACCAAAAACATTCAGTACTTC; cdr3_aa: CASSHERTSGTKNIQYF
d_call: TRBD2; v_call: TRBV11-2; j_call: TRBJ2-1; clone_size: -; cdr3_nt: TGTGCCAGCAGCTCGGGACTAGCGGGAGGAAGCGAGCAGTTCTTC; cdr3_aa: CASSSGLAGGSEQFF